This T cell receptor beta chain was observed in a study of human T cells and chemical hapten exposure. Looking at the study overall: Each week of the roughly 26-week study, patients had diphenylcyclopropenone applied to the scalp.

Documented time point: patch test 1, 2 weeks after DPC sensitization. Specified treatment: therapeutic diphenylcyclopropenone sensitization with weekly scalp DPC. TCRdb processed the RACE reads anew with MiXCR; each CDR3 protein has one entry. Of 70,000 to 75,000 distinct CDR3 sequences listed, about 32% were seen once; the top ten hold about 8.1%. From germline, CDR1 is DFQATT and CDR2 SNEGSKA (reference sequence). This CDR3 is 12 amino acids long. With V trimmed by 5 bases and J by 4 bases, 3 bases remained unmatched. The rearrangement links TRBV20-1 to TRBJ2-3, with 7 positions matching TRBD1. The source was whole blood, collected in connection with sensitization to the hapten diphenylcyclopropenone (DPC). This sequence was found in a man aged 40-49 years with alopecia areata. Some clones in this sample may be carry-over from other donors' samples. This CDR3 is CSAPGTADTQYF. CDR3 DNA: TGCAGTGCTCCCGGGACAGCAGATACGCAGTATTTT.